The clone carrying this T cell receptor (beta chain) has ten or more counts. The antigen is unknown. V was cut by 6 bases and J by 7 bases, with 19 bases left in between. Germline CDR1 reads DFQATT; CDR2 reads SNEGSKA (reference sequence). This CDR3 is 13 amino acids long. Authors' data handling: Researchers built a distant-metastasis classifier for papillary thyroid cancer that drew on CDR3 differences across clinicopathological groups. TCRdb reanalyzed the PCR reads via MiXCR. These V and J calls originate from TCRdb's pipeline instead of the authors' own analysis. Of about 24,000 clones listed, under 30% were seen once; the top ten hold 12%. These data originate in a study of metastatic and nonmetastatic thyroid tumors. About the study: The authors compared repertoires across blood and tumor or nodule tissue from malignant and benign thyroid patients.

Study-wide results and caveats: Relative to benign nodules, malignant thyroid tumors were reportedly characterized by significantly elevated TCR beta diversity in blood and tumor.

No treatment of any kind had been given to any patient before thyroid surgery. The chain has TRBV20-1 and TRBJ2-7; weak D call: TRBD1 (5 bases). The specimen sequenced was tumor tissue. The TCR comes from a male donor with papillary thyroid cancer or a benign thyroid nodule (not recorded which). Some clones in this sample may be carry-over from other donors' samples. The CDR3, as DNA: TGCAGTGCCACGACAGACGCCATGGCTGAGCAGTACTTC. This sequence encodes CSATTDAMAEQYF.